These 24 T cell receptor beta chains came from one sample sequenced in a study of patients and donors after allogeneic stem cell transplantation. TCRdb recomputed calls from the RT-PCR reads with MiXCR, one row per CDR3 protein. Counted here are about a million distinct CDR3 sequences, more than 15% occurring once; the ten biggest clones make up around 6%. The sample comprised blood, either unsorted or a sorted T cell fraction (not recorded which). All receptors derive from a human donor who was either an allogeneic HSCT recipient or a stem cell or donor lymphocyte infusion donor (not recorded which). It is not recorded whose cells these are; they may come from a transplant donor.

This clonotype turned up a few times. J is TRBJ2-7 and V is TRBV30, with 7 bases aligning to TRBD1. Germline V CDR1 and CDR2: GTSNPN, SVGIG (reference sequence). V shed 8 bases, J shed 6 bases, and the junction held 7 bases outside the gene matches. The CDR3 sequence is 11 residues long. The CDR3 DNA sequence: TGTGCCAGAGAAGCAGGGGGCGAGCAGTACTTC. Translated, it gives CAREAGGEQYF.

This clonotype was detected a few times. The chain uses TRBV20-1 and TRBJ2-7; the D gene is possibly TRBD1 (6 bases). Trimming pared 5 bases from V and 6 bases from J, leaving 14 bases between. This CDR3 region has 12 residues. From germline, CDR1 is DFQATT and CDR2 SNEGSKA (reference sequence). This chain's CDR3 is CSAFTGLPEQYF. The DNA of the CDR3 is TGCAGTGCTTTTACAGGGCTGCCCGAGCAGTACTTC.

There are a few counts of this clonotype. J is TRBJ1-1 and V is TRBV25-1; 7 bases are shared with TRBD1. Per germline, CDR1 MGHDK and CDR2 SYGVNS. With 1 base clipped from V and 1 base from J, the junction kept 9 bases outside the gene matches. The CDR3 spans 17 residues. CDR3 bases: TGTGCCAGCAGTGAATCGGGTAGGGGGCGCAGGAACACTGAAGCTTTCTTT. Protein sequence: CASSESGRGRRNTEAFF.

The rearrangement joins TRBV24-1 to TRBJ2-7, with TRBD1 matching 10 bases. Unmatched junction bases numbered 5, after V lost 4 bases and J lost 3 bases. Germline CDR1 reads KGHDR; CDR2 reads SFDVKD. This CDR3 spans 15 amino acids. The CDR3 sequence: CATSDPGQGIYEQYF. CDR3 nucleotides: TGTGCCACCAGTGACCCGGGACAGGGGATCTACGAGCAGTACTTC.

This clonotype was detected only a few times. This chain uses TRBV7-9 with TRBJ1-1, with D possibly TRBD1 on 5 matching bases. The CDR3 runs 13 residues. From germline, CDR1 is SEHNR and CDR2 FQNEAQ (reference sequence). V was clipped by 5 bases and J by 10 bases, with 17 bases between them. CDR3 protein: CASSHPQGGRAFF. The CDR3 DNA follows: TGTGCCAGCAGCCATCCGCAGGGAGGGCGAGCTTTCTTT.

This clonotype was seen at least ten times. The chain couples TRBV13 to TRBJ2-3; TRBD1 matches at 7 bases. This CDR3 is 17 amino acids long. Trimming took 3 bases from V and 1 from J; bases not matched to a gene: 10. Germline-derived CDR1 and CDR2 are PRHDT and FYEKMQ (reference sequence). The CDR3 DNA reads TGTGCCAGCAGCTTCCAGCTGACAGGGTTTGGCACAGATACGCAGTATTTT. Its protein product is CASSFQLTGFGTDTQYF.

The chain employs TRBV7-8 and TRBJ2-7, with 11 nucleotides matching TRBD2. The junction had 7 bases not matched to a gene; V was cut back by 0 bases and J by 6 bases. Germline V gives CDR1 SGHVS, CDR2 FQNEAQ. CDR3 length: 16 residues. The CDR3 sequence is CASSLARLAGGSEQYF. The CDR3 DNA sequence: TGTGCCAGCAGCTTAGCGAGGCTAGCGGGAGGTTCCGAGCAGTACTTC.

This clonotype was detected only a few times. The V call is TRBV4-1, the J call TRBJ1-1; D is undetermined. In germline, CDR1 is MGHRA, CDR2 YSYEKL. V was pared by 3 bases and J by 1 base, with 9 bases between. This CDR3 has 14 residues. This CDR3 is CASSHPNKNTEAFF. CDR3 bases: TGCGCCAGCAGCCACCCCAACAAGAACACTGAAGCTTTCTTT.

Only a few counts were recorded for this clonotype. The gene calls are TRBV20-1 and TRBJ2-7; D unresolved. Germline loops: CDR1 DFQATT, CDR2 SNEGSKA (reference sequence). Trimming took off 2 bases at V and 7 bases at J, with 15 bases between the two ends. The CDR3 is 13 residues long. The CDR3 DNA reads TGCAGTGCTAGACCGGGTCAGGCCTTAGAGCAGTACTTC. Translating gives CSARPGQALEQYF.

This clonotype has more than one count but fewer than ten. V usage is TRBV9 and J usage is TRBJ2-2, with TRBD2 identical over 8 bases. The ends lost 0 bases at V and 1 base at J; junction bases unmatched: 5. The CDR3 spans 17 residues. In germline, CDR1 is SGDLS, CDR2 YYNGEE. The CDR3 is CASSVGSSGWNTGELFF. The CDR3 DNA follows: TGTGCCAGCAGCGTAGGGTCTAGCGGGTGGAACACCGGGGAGCTGTTTTTT.

There are many counts of this clonotype. The chain couples TRBV7-3 to TRBJ1-1; D gene uncertain. Germline CDR1 is SGHTA and CDR2 is FQGTGA. The CDR3 runs 13 residues. V was pared by 2 bases and J by 3 bases, with 7 bases between. The CDR3 nucleotides read TGTGCCAGCAGCTTAGGGATATACACTGAAGCTTTCTTT. It is translated as CASSLGIYTEAFF.

The chain couples TRBV15 to TRBJ2-2; D is ambiguous. CDR3 length: 15 amino acids. Germline loops: CDR1 LNHNV, CDR2 YYDKDF (reference sequence). The V gene lost 1 base and the J gene lost 6 bases, with 12 bases spanning the gap. In nucleotides, the CDR3 is TGTGCCACCAGCAGAGGCGCCGGAGAATCCGGGGAGCTGTTTTTT. Protein: CATSRGAGESGELFF.

This clonotype was observed a few times. The rearrangement joins TRBV12-3 or TRBV12-4 to TRBJ2-2; 8 bases fit TRBD2. CDR3 length: 14 amino acids. V dropped 3 bases and J dropped 7; count of bases not matched to a gene: 4. The CDR3 DNA follows: TGTGCCAGCAGTTTCCGGCGGGGGGTCGGGGAGCTGTTTTTT. Protein sequence: CASSFRRGVGELFF.

This clonotype was seen a few times. The rearrangement links TRBV5-1 to TRBJ2-1; D might be TRBD2 (5 bases). Germline assignment: CDR1 SGHRS and CDR2 YFSETQ. This CDR3 has 15 amino acids. The ends were cut back, 0 bases at V and 2 bases at J, with 9 bases in the middle. The CDR3 region has the DNA TGCGCCAGCAGCTTGGGAGGGATCACCTACAATGAGCAGTTCTTC. Residues: CASSLGGITYNEQFF. Filled out from reference TRBV5-1 and TRBJ2-1, the complete variable domain reads KAGVTQTPRYLIKTRGQQVTLSCSPISGHRSVSWYQQTPGQGLQFLFEYFSETQRNKGNFPGRFSGRQFSNSRSEMNVSTLELGDSALYLCASSLGGITYNEQFFGPGTRLTVL.

The table lists this clonotype with a few counts. The chain is built from TRBV3-1 and TRBJ1-5; no firm D call. V lost 5 bases and J 5 bases, leaving 13 bases between the germline ends. The CDR3 is made up of 14 amino acids. In germline, CDR1 is LGHDT, CDR2 YNNKEL (reference sequence). In DNA form, the CDR3 reads TGTGCCAGCAGCAACACTGGATCCGATCAGCCCCAGCATTTT. Amino acids: CASSNTGSDQPQHF.

The rearrangement uses TRBV7-6 and TRBJ1-5; D is possibly TRBD1 (6 bases). CDR1 is SGHVS and CDR2 is FNYEAQ in the germline V gene. V was trimmed by 1 base and J by 6 bases, leaving 13 bases between them. The CDR3 contains 15 residues. The CDR3 sequence is CASSLVHREGQPQHF. As DNA, the CDR3 is TGTGCCAGCAGCTTAGTCCACAGGGAGGGTCAGCCCCAGCATTTT.

The rearrangement links TRBV5-1 to TRBJ1-2; TRBD1 might be the D (5 bases). The ends were cut back, 4 bases at V and 5 bases at J, with 15 bases in the middle. The CDR3 loop spans 14 amino acids. The germline V gene encodes CDR1 SGHRS and CDR2 YFSETQ. The CDR3 region has the DNA TGCGCCAGCAGCCCCGGGCCACAGGCATATGGCTACACCTTC. Amino acids: CASSPGPQAYGYTF. Using reference TRBV5-1 and TRBJ1-2 for the parts outside the CDR3, the full variable domain is KAGVTQTPRYLIKTRGQQVTLSCSPISGHRSVSWYQQTPGQGLQFLFEYFSETQRNKGNFPGRFSGRQFSNSRSEMNVSTLELGDSALYLCASSPGPQAYGYTFGSGTRLTVV.

The chain combines TRBV15 with TRBJ2-1; D may correspond to TRBD1 or TRBD2 (5 bases each). The ends were cut back, 1 base at V and 4 bases at J, with 17 bases in the middle. The germline V gene encodes CDR1 LNHNV and CDR2 YYDKDF (reference sequence). The CDR3 has 17 residues. The CDR3 DNA reads as TGTGCCACCAGCAGAGGGACCGCTGGGGGTCCTTACAATGAGCAGTTCTTC. Translation gives CATSRGTAGGPYNEQFF.

The rearrangement links TRBV20-1 to TRBJ2-1; maybe TRBD2 (6 bases). V was shortened by 0 bases and J by 5 bases, with 20 bases between the two germline ends. Per the germline V gene, CDR1 is DFQATT and CDR2 is SNEGSKA (reference sequence). The CDR3 is 17 amino acids. CDR3 bases: TGCAGTGCTAGAGATTTTAGCGGCCAAGGCAGCCACAATGAGCAGTTCTTC. The encoded protein is CSARDFSGQGSHNEQFF.

The chain uses TRBV29-1 and TRBJ2-1; the match to TRBD2 covers 10 bases. After removal of 4 bases from V and 6 bases from J, the junction contained 12 bases not matched to a gene. CDR3 length: 16 residues. Germline loops: CDR1 SQVTM, CDR2 ANQGSEA. This CDR3 is CSVGRTSGGWGNEQFF. The CDR3 DNA sequence: TGCAGCGTTGGACGGACTAGCGGTGGTTGGGGCAATGAGCAGTTCTTC.

This clonotype has just a few counts. In DNA form, the CDR3 reads TGTGCCAGCAGCCTACGACAGGGGCGGGGCACTGAAGCTTTCTTT. Translation gives CASSLRQGRGTEAFF. The rearrangement links TRBV7-2 to TRBJ1-1, with TRBD1 matching 8 bases. Germline V gene data show CDR1 as SGHTA and CDR2 as FQGNSA. V shed 5 bases and J 4 bases; nucleotides not matched to a gene: 9. The CDR3 has 15 residues. Combining the CDR3 with reference TRBV7-2 and TRBJ1-1 gives the whole variable domain GAGVSQSPSNKVTEKGKDVELRCDPISGHTALYWYRQSLGQGLEFLIYFQGNSAPDKSGLPSDRFSAERTGGSVSTLTIQRTQQEDSAVYLCASSLRQGRGTEAFFGQGTRLTVV.

The genes are TRBV9 and TRBJ1-3, with no clear D. CDR3 length: 17 residues. CDR1 and CDR2 (germline): SGDLS, YYNGEE. V was clipped by 1 base and J by 2 bases, with 16 bases between them. The CDR3 protein is CASSVFDSRVPGNTIYF. CDR3 nucleotides: TGTGCCAGCAGCGTATTTGACTCCCGGGTCCCTGGAAACACCATATATTTT.

This clonotype has only a few counts. The chain has TRBV4-2 and TRBJ2-1, with 9 bases that match TRBD2. V lost 1 base to trimming and J lost 6 bases; unmatched junction nucleotides: 4. Looked up from germline, CDR1 is LGHNA and CDR2 is YNFKEQ. This CDR3 has 15 residues. DNA for the CDR3: TGTGCCAGCAGCCAAGCGACTAGCGGCCTCAATGAGCAGTTCTTC. It encodes CASSQATSGLNEQFF.

The chain is built from TRBV6-1 and TRBJ1-2, with D possibly TRBD1 on 6 matching bases. The CDR3 runs 14 residues. From germline, CDR1 is MNHNS and CDR2 SASEGT. Trimming shortened V by 8 bases and J by 4 bases, and 17 bases separated the two germline ends. CDR3 in amino acids: CASADSLTSYGYTF. CDR3 in DNA: TGTGCCAGCGCGGACAGCTTAACATCCTATGGCTACACCTTC.